The present entry profiles one TCR beta chain with its context. Its antigen remains unidentified. One junction end disagrees with the germline gene, perhaps due to a read error. This CDR3 has 16 amino acids. Germline V gene lookup returns CDR1 SEHNR and CDR2 FQNEAQ (reference sequence). This sample is drawn from a study of tumor-infiltrating lymphocytes in primary liver carcinoma. Germline DNA was extracted alongside blood RNA, which was obtained from unsorted whole blood. Starting material of roughly 550 ng total RNA yielded TCR beta cDNA via a constant-region primer. Investigators got TCR beta libraries out of three nested multiplex PCR rounds, done with slightly modified ARM-PCR. With TRBV1-TRBV30 forward primers and a C-beta reverse primer, the first two PCR rounds were run for approximately 10 cycles each. MiXCR, applied by TCRdb to the multiplex PCR reads, yields one record per CDR3 protein. The table shows about 310,000 distinct CDR3 sequences, with more than 55% occurring only once.

Notes on the study in general: Unsorted bulk samples meant CD4+ and CD8+ repertoires went uncompared. Pairs comparing tumor with adjacent tissue or blood overlapped less than pairs drawn from tumor regions.

This receptor was taken from a woman aged 25-40 years with primary liver carcinoma and hepatitis B virus infection. This chain joins TRBV7-9 and TRBJ2-5; weak D call: TRBD2 (5 bases). Sample: peripheral blood. The CDR3 nucleotides read TGTGCCTGCAGCTTAGGAACCAGGAGGTCCCAAGAGACCCAGTACTTC. This gives the protein CACSLGTRRSQETQYF.